This T cell receptor beta chain was retrieved from a study of cytomegalovirus exposure and HLA in healthy donors. Findings and caveats of the study: A list of 150 to 200 TCR beta chains associated with cytomegalovirus was given. Confirmation was obtained in vitro that a few CMV-associated chains are specific for CMV antigens.

Measured with immunoSEQ multiplex PCR; TCRdb has only the in-frame clones, and not every one. This table has some 130,000 clones, 70% to 85% appearing once. Trimming shortened V by 7 bases and J by 4 bases, and 11 bases separated the two germline ends. The CDR3 totals 13 residues. CDR1 and CDR2 from the germline V gene are MNHNY and SVGAGI (reference sequence). Turning to this clone: Its specificity is unknown.

The TCR originated in a man in his thirties or forties in good health and CMV-seropositive. Sequencing was performed on PBMCs. This sequence joins TRBV6-6 and TRBJ1-3, with a possible D match to TRBD1 (6 bases). The CDR3, as DNA: TGTGCCAGCAACTACAGGGACGGAAACACCATATATTTT. This sequence encodes CASNYRDGNTIYF.